This T cell receptor (beta chain) appears in the sequencing data of a study of T-cell reconstitution after alpha-beta-depleted transplantation in children. Study-wide points: Several hundred expanded graft clones reportedly supplied alpha-beta T cells about two months after transplant. Some patients showed high day-60 TCRbeta diversity, which derived from surviving recipient T cells and thymic progenitors.

This clonotype occurred many times. Its antigen is unknown. Unique molecular identifiers featured in how the TCRbeta library was prepared. Each CDR3 protein gets one entry after TCRdb re-called the PCR reads with MiXCR. The top ten clones hold about 10% of a sample with 250,000 to 350,000 distinct CDR3 sequences, around 25% of them seen once. This CDR3 is built from 16 residues. V trimming: 5 bases; J trimming: 0 bases; junction bases outside the gene matches: 8. Germline assignment: CDR1 SGHTA and CDR2 FQGNSA. The receptor was isolated from a male patient between 5 and 17 years old who had a stem cell transplant for acute lymphoblastic leukemia, so the T cells may come from the graft donor. This chain connects TRBV7-2 to TRBJ2-3; TRBD2 matches 7 bases. Source: PBMCs, mostly from graft donor cells, taken 180 days after TCRalphabeta/CD19-depleted stem cell transplant. The CDR3 nucleotides read TGTGCCAGCAGCAAAATTAGCGGGCTTAGCACAGATACGCAGTATTTT. Its protein product is CASSKISGLSTDTQYF. Drawing the rest from reference TRBV7-2 and TRBJ2-3, the complete variable domain is GAGVSQSPSNKVTEKGKDVELRCDPISGHTALYWYRQSLGQGLEFLIYFQGNSAPDKSGLPSDRFSAERTGGSVSTLTIQRTQQEDSAVYLCASSKISGLSTDTQYFGPGTRLTVL.